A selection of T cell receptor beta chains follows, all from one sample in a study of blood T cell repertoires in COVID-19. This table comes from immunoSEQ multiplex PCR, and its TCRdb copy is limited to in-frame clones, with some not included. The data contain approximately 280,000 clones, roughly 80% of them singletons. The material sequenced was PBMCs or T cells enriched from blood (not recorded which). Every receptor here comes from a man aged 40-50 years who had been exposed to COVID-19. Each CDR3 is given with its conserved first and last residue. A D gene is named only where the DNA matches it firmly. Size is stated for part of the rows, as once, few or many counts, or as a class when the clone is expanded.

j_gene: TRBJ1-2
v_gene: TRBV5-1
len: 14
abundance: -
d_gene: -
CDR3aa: CASSLDTGTYGYTF
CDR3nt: TGCGCCAGCAGCTTGGATACAGGGACCTATGGCTACACCTTC

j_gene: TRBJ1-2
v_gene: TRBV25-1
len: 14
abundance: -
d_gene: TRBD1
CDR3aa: CASRPQGSAYGYTF
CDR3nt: TGTGCCAGCAGACCACAGGGGAGTGCCTATGGCTACACCTTC

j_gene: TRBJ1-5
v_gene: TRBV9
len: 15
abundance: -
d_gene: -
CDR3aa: CASSRQGNSNQPQHF
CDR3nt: TGTGCCAGCAGCCGGCAGGGTAATAGCAATCAGCCCCAGCATTTT

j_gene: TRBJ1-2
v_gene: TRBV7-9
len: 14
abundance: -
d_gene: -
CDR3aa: CASSLDRINYGYTF
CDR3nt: TGTGCCAGCAGCTTAGATAGAATCAACTATGGCTACACCTTC

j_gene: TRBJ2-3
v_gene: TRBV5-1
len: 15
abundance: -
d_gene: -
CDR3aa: CASSLGGIRVDTQYF
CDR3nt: TGCGCCAGCAGCTTGGGCGGGATACGGGTAGATACGCAGTATTTT

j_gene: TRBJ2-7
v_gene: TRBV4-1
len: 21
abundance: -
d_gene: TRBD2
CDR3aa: CASSQDWEPGLAGGVGYEQYF
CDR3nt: TGCGCCAGCAGCCAAGATTGGGAACCGGGACTAGCGGGTGGGGTGGGTTACGAGCAGTACTTC

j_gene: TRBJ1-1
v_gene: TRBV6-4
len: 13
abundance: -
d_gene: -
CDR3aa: CASSDSGRGEAFF
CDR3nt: TGTGCCAGCAGTGATTCCGGGAGAGGGGAAGCTTTCTTT

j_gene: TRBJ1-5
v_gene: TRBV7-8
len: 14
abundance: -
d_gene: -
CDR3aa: CASSFGQNNQPQHF
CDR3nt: TGTGCCAGCAGCTTTGGGCAGAACAATCAGCCCCAGCATTTT

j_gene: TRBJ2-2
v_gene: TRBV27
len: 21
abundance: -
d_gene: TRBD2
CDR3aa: CASSLFGLAGDVTEGTGELFF
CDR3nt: TGTGCCAGCAGTTTGTTTGGACTAGCGGGAGACGTGACCGAGGGCACCGGGGAGCTGTTTTTT

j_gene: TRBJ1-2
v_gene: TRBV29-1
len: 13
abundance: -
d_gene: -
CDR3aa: CSVEQDSRLGYTF
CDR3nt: TGCAGCGTTGAGCAGGACAGCAGGCTAGGCTACACCTTC

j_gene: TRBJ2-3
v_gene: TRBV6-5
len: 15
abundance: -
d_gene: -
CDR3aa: CASSSSQGPTDTQYF
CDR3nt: TGTGCCAGCAGTTCCAGTCAGGGCCCCACAGATACGCAGTATTTT

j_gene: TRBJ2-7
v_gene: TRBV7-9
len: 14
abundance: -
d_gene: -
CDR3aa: CASSPETAPGEQYF
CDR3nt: TGTGCCAGCAGCCCAGAGACAGCGCCAGGGGAGCAGTACTTC

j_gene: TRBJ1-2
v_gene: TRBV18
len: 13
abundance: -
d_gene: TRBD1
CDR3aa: CASSPPGTGGYTF
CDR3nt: TGTGCCAGCTCACCACCGGGGACAGGAGGCTACACCTTC

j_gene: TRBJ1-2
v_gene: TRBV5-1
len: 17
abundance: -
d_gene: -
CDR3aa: CASSLDAGAGRFGGYTF
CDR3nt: TGCGCCAGCAGCTTGGATGCAGGGGCAGGGCGTTTCGGTGGCTACACCTTC

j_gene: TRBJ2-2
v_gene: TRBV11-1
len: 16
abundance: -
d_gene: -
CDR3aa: CASSLSGEIGTGELFF
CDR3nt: TGTGCCAGCAGCTTATCGGGGGAGATTGGGACCGGGGAGCTGTTTTTT

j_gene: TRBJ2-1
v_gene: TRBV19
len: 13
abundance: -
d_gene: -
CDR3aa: CASSALARSEQFF
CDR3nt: TGTGCCAGTAGTGCCCTGGCTAGGAGTGAGCAGTTCTTC

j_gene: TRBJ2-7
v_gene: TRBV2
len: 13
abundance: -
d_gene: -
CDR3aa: CASRARQAYEQYF
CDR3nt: TGTGCCAGCAGGGCAAGACAGGCCTACGAGCAGTACTTC

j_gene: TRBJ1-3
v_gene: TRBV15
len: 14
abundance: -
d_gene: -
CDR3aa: CATSRSGSGNTIYF
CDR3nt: TGTGCCACCAGCAGATCGGGATCTGGAAACACCATATATTTT

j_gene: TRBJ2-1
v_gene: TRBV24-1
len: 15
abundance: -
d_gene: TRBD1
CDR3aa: CATSDFAGGWDEQFF
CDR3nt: TGTGCCACCAGTGATTTTGCAGGGGGCTGGGATGAGCAGTTCTTC

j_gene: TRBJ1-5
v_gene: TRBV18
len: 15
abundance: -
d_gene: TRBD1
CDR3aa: CASSQDRVSNQPQHF
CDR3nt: TGTGCCAGCTCACAGGACAGGGTTTCCAATCAGCCCCAGCATTTT

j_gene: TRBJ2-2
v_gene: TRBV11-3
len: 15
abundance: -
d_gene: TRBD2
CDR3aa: CASSRLAGNTGELFF
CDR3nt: TGTGCCAGCAGCCGACTAGCGGGGAACACCGGGGAGCTGTTTTTT

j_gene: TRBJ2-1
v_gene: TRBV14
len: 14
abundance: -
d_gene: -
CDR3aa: CASSQVEIYNEQFF
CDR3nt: TGTGCCAGCAGCCAAGTCGAGATCTACAATGAGCAGTTCTTC

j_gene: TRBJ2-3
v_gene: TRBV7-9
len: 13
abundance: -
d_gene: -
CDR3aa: CASSLGVLNTQYF
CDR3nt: TGTGCCAGCAGCTTAGGAGTGCTGAATACGCAGTATTTT

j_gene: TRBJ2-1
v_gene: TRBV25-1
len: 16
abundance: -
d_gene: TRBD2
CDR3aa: CASSRREVLLLDEQFF
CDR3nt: TGTGCCAGCAGTCGGCGGGAGGTACTTTTGTTAGATGAGCAGTTCTTC

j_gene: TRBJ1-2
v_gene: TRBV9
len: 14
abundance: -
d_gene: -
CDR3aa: CASSVGGALYGYTF
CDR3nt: TGTGCCAGCAGCGTCGGAGGGGCCCTCTATGGCTACACCTTC

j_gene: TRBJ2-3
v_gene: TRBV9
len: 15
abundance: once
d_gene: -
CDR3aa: CASSSRPGGTDTQYF
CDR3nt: TGTGCCAGCAGCTCCCGGCCCGGAGGCACAGATACGCAGTATTTT

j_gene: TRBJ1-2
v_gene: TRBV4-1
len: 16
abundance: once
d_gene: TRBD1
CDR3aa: CASSHGQGAFDYGYTF
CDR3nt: TGCGCCAGCAGCCATGGACAGGGGGCGTTTGACTATGGCTACACCTTC

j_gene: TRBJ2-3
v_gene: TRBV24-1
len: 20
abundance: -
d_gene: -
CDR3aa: CATSDFGGMTARTPTDTQYF
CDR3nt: TGTGCCACCAGTGATTTTGGCGGGATGACAGCCCGAACTCCCACAGATACGCAGTATTTT

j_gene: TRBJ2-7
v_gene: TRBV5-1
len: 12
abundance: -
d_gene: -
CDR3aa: CASSYQGVEQYF
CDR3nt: TGCGCCAGCAGCTACCAGGGCGTGGAGCAGTACTTC

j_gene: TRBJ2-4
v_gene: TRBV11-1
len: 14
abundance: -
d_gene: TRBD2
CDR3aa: CASSLSGTSNIQYF
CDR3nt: TGTGCCAGCAGCTTAAGTGGGACTAGCAACATTCAGTACTTC

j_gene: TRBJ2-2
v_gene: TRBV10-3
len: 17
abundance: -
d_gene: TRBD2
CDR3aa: CAISVVLAGGNTGELFF
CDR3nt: TGTGCCATCAGTGTGGTATTAGCGGGAGGCAACACCGGGGAGCTGTTTTTT

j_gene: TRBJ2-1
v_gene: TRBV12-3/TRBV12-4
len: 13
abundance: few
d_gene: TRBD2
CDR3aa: CASNSGSGIEQFF
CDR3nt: TGTGCCAGCAATAGCGGGAGCGGTATTGAGCAGTTCTTC

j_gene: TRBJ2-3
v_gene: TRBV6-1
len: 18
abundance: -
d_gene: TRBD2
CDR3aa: CASSEALILAGVADTQYF
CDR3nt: TGTGCCAGCAGTGAAGCGCTTATTTTAGCGGGAGTGGCAGATACGCAGTATTTT

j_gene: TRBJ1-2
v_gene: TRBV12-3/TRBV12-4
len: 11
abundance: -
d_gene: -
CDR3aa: CASGPPGGYTF
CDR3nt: TGTGCCAGCGGCCCCCCGGGAGGCTACACCTTC

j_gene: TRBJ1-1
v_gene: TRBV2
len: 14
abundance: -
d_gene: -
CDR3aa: CASSWEIPNTEAFF
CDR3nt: TGTGCCAGCAGTTGGGAGATACCGAACACTGAAGCTTTCTTT

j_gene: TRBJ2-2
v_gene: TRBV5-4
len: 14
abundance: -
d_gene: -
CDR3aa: CASSLAVGTGELFF
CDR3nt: TGTGCCAGCAGCTTAGCGGTGGGAACCGGGGAGCTGTTTTTT

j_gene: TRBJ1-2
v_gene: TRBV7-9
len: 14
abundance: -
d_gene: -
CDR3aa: CASSSEAVATGYTF
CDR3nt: TGTGCCAGCAGCTCGGAGGCAGTTGCTACTGGCTACACCTTC

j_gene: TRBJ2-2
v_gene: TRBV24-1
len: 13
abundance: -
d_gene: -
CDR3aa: CATSGVAGGELFF
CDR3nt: TGTGCCACCAGTGGAGTGGCGGGCGGGGAGCTGTTTTTT

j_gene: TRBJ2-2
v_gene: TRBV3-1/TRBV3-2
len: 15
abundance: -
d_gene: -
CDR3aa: CASSQSSGYTQELFF
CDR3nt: TGTGCCAGCAGCCAGTCCAGCGGATATACCCAGGAGCTGTTTTTT

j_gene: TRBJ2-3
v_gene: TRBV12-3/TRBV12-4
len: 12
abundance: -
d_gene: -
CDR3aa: CASSFSTDTQYF
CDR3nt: TGTGCCAGCAGTTTCTCTACCGATACGCAGTATTTT

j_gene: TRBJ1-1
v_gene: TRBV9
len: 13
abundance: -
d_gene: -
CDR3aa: CASGRVGNTEAFF
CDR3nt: TGTGCCAGCGGCAGGGTGGGGAACACTGAAGCTTTCTTT

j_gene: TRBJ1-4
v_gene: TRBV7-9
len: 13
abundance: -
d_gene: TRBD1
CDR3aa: CASSRGLGEKLFF
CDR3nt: TGTGCCAGCAGCAGGGGGCTCGGGGAAAAACTGTTTTTT

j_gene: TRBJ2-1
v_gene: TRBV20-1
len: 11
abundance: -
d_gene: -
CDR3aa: CSARDQNEQFF
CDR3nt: TGCAGTGCTAGAGATCAGAATGAGCAGTTCTTC

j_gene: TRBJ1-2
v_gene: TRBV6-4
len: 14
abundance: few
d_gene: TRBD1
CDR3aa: CASSDTGTGPGYTF
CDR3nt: TGTGCCAGCAGTGACACCGGGACAGGGCCTGGCTACACCTTC

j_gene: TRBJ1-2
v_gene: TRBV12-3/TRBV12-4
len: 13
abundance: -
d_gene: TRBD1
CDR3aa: CASTKGTAYGYTF
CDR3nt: TGTGCCAGCACCAAGGGGACAGCTTATGGCTACACCTTC

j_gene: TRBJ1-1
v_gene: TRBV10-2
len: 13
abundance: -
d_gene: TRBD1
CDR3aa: CASSDRGLTEAFF
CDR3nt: TGCGCCAGCTCCGACAGGGGGCTAACTGAAGCTTTCTTT

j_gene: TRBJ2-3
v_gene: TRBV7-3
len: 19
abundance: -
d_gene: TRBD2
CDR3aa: CASSDRGAGGPSSTDTQYF
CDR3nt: TGTGCCAGCAGCGACCGAGGAGCGGGAGGGCCCTCTAGCACAGATACGCAGTATTTT

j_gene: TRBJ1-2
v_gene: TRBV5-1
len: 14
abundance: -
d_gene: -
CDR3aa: CASSLGTDRGGYTF
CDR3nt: TGCGCCAGCAGCTTGGGTACCGATCGGGGTGGCTACACCTTC